What follows is one TCR beta chain and its context. This sample is part of a study of CD8 T cells in Susac syndrome. The wider study: When blood was collected, patients with Susac syndrome were therapy-naive, were taking corticosteroids, or were receiving intravenous immunoglobulin alone.

Roughly 0.5 to 1 ug RNA was reverse transcribed with random hexamers. The method of amplification for TCR beta CDR3 was immunoSEQ multiplex PCR, covering 54 Vbeta and 13 Jbeta. TCRdb recomputed calls from the immunoSEQ multiplex PCR reads with MiXCR, one row per CDR3 protein. The repertoire holds some 210,000 distinct CDR3 sequences, 94% seen once, with 0.15% to 0.2% in the top ten. Blood CD8+ and CD4+ T cells underwent high-throughput TCR beta sequencing. TEMRA cells were FACS-enriched, while CD8+ and CD4+ T cells were negatively isolated. The V end lost 3 bases, the J end lost 5 bases, and 10 bases lay between the germline ends. Germline loops: CDR1 LGHNA, CDR2 YSLEER. The CDR3 is made up of 13 amino acids.

The TCR was taken from a human donor with Susac syndrome. The chain couples TRBV4-3 to TRBJ1-1, with TRBD1 as a possible D gene (5 bases). Input material: CD4+ T cells from PBMCs. CDR3 residues: CASSHQGDTEAFF. CDR3 nucleotide sequence: TGCGCCAGCAGCCACCAGGGTGATACTGAAGCTTTCTTT.